This T cell receptor (beta chain) was recovered during a study of blood T cell repertoires in COVID-19. Study overall: T cells, B-cell-depleted T cells, or PBMCs provided the cDNA or gDNA that served as material.

Germline CDR1 and CDR2: ENHRY and SYGVKD. CDR3 length equals 17 residues. V lost 6 bases, J lost 0 bases, and 13 bases stayed unmatched. Enrollees, roughly 18 to 95 years old, lived in fewer than 25 US areas. The repertoire was sequenced with immunoSEQ multiplex PCR; TCRdb's copy has only in-frame clones and lacks some. This sample has about 240,000 clones, with approximately 90% found just once. The sequencing input was PBMCs or T cells enriched from blood (not recorded which). This TCR came from a woman aged 30 to 39 who had recovered from COVID-19. The rearrangement links TRBV10-3 to TRBJ1-2; 7 nucleotides match TRBD1. The DNA for the CDR3 is TGTGCCATCAGCTTTTCCGGGACAGCTTCATCTAACTATGGCTACACCTTC. Translating it yields CAISFSGTASSNYGYTF.